The TCR beta chain under discussion was sequenced for a study of neurological immune-mediated disorders. Deletions cut 1 base from V and 9 bases from J, with 13 bases between. Germline V CDR1 and CDR2: SGHRS, YFSETQ. The CDR3 is made up of 14 amino acids. One entry per CDR3 protein, called by TCRdb with MiXCR from the 5' RACE reads. This sample carries about 71,000 distinct CDR3 sequences, 3.4% of them seen once, and the ten largest clones take under 4.5%. This clonotype was seen ten or more times. The gene calls are TRBV5-1 and TRBJ2-2; D remains ambiguous. This sequence originates from a man aged 35 to 55 with multiple sclerosis. The sample was PBMCs. CDR3 sequence reads: CASSLRIGIRELFF. The CDR3 region has the DNA TGCGCCAGCAGCTTGAGAATAGGTATCAGGGAGCTGTTTTTT.